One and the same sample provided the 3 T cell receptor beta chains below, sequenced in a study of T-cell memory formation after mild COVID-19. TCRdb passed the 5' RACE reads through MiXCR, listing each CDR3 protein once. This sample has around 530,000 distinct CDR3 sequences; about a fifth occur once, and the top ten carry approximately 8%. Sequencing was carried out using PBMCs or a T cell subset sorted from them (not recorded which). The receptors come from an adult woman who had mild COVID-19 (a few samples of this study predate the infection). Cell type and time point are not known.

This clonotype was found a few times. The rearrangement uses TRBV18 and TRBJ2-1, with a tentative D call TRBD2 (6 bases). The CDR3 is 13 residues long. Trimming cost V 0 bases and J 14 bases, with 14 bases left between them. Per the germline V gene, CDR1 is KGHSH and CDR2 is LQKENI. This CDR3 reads CASSPPSYGSKFF. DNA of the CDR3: TGTGCCAGCTCACCACCTTCTTACGGGAGTAAGTTCTTC.

In DNA form, the CDR3 reads TGTGCCTACCGGACCCGCGGGGCCGCAGATACGCAGTATTTT. Encoded protein: CAYRTRGAADTQYF. V and J are TRBV7-9 and TRBJ2-3, with TRBD2 as a possible D gene (6 bases). Germline CDR1 is SEHNR and CDR2 is FQNEAQ (reference sequence). This CDR3 region has 14 residues. Deletions cut 11 bases from V and 4 bases from J, with 19 bases between.

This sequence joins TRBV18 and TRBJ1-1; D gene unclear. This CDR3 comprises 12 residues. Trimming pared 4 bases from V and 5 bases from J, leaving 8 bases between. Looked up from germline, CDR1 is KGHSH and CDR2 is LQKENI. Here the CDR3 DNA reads TGTGCCAGCTCACTCCAGGTTACTGAAGCTTTCTTT. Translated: CASSLQVTEAFF. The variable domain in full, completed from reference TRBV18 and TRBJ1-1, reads NAGVMQNPRHLVRRRGQEARLRCSPMKGHSHVYWYRQLPEEGLKFMVYLQKENIIDESGMPKERFSAEFPKEGPSILRIQQVVRGDSAAYFCASSLQVTEAFFGQGTRLTVV.